The entry below gives a single TCR beta chain sequence along with its context. Its target is unknown. This entry belongs to a study of shared clonotypes between healthy human individuals. Overall study: CD4 naive cells filled three plates per donor, CD4 memory three, CD8 naive two and CD8 memory one.

Approximately 200 ng DNA, tens of thousands of T cell genomes, went into each sorted-subset replicate PCR. Sequencing used immunoSEQ multiplex PCR; TCRdb keeps in-frame clones, though not all of them. The sample includes hundreds of thousands of clones, approximately 96% of them seen just once. The study's findings and limits: Rarefaction indicated that sorted-subset sequencing remained incomplete although depth was large.

Trimming stripped 8 bases from V and 10 bases from J, with 12 bases between. Germline V gene data show CDR1 as MNHEY and CDR2 as SMNVEV (reference sequence). This CDR3 region has 11 residues. In the naive CD8 group, cells lacked CD45RO and were positively selected for CCR7, so terminally differentiated effector memory CD45RA+ cells were left out. The receptor comes from a young woman in good health. This rearrangement joins TRBV27 to TRBJ2-1, with a weak D call TRBD1 (6 bases). The sequencing input was naive CD8+ T cells sorted from blood. The CDR3 loop is CASSLGQEQFF. CDR3 sequence (DNA): TGTGCCAGCTCACTCGGACAGGAGCAGTTCTTC.